This passage covers 15 T cell receptor beta chains from one sample sequenced in a study of shared clonotypes between healthy human individuals. Here immunoSEQ multiplex PCR was the method, and the copy in TCRdb shows in-frame clones only, minus some. The table shows 2 million to 2.5 million clones, with roughly 93% occurring only once. The sequencing sample was made of naive CD4+ T cells from PBMCs. Subset here: CD45RA+ positively selected. Every receptor here comes from a man younger than 30 in good health. Some clones in this sample may be carry-over from other donors' samples.

The chain couples TRBV28 to TRBJ2-7, with D tentatively TRBD1 (5 bases). V lost 7 bases and J 2 bases, leaving 15 bases between the germline ends. CDR1 is MDHEN, CDR2 SYDVKM, per germline. This CDR3 has 14 residues. CDR3 DNA sequence: TGTGCCAGCACCCAGGGCAGGGAAGCCTACGAGCAGTACTTC. Translation gives CASTQGREAYEQYF. The complete variable domain, with remaining parts taken from reference TRBV28 and TRBJ2-7, reads DVKVTQSSRYLVKRTGEKVFLECVQDMDHENMFWYRQDPGLGLRLIYFSYDVKMKEKGDIPEGYSVSREKKERFSLILESASTNQTSMYLCASTQGREAYEQYFGPGTRLTVT.

Regarding this clone: The sample contains more than one DNA sequence encoding this CDR3. J is TRBJ2-7 and V is TRBV6-5; D call uncertain. This CDR3 is built from 14 residues. Trimming pared 0 bases from V and 2 bases from J, leaving 8 bases between. CDR1 is MNHEY, CDR2 SVGAGI, per germline. DNA of the CDR3: TGTGCCAGCAGTTACTCGAAGGGTACCTACGAGCAGTACTTC. It encodes CASSYSKGTYEQYF.

As concerns this clone: In the same sample, other DNA sequences code for this CDR3. V and J are TRBV7-8 and TRBJ2-5; no reliable D call. Looked up from germline, CDR1 is SGHVS and CDR2 is FQNEAQ. Trimming pared 1 base from V and 2 bases from J, leaving 5 bases between. The CDR3 runs 13 residues. Written as DNA, the CDR3 is TGTGCCAGCAGCTTAGGCAGGCAAGAGACCCAGTACTTC. This encodes CASSLGRQETQYF.

This clone was seen more than once but under ten times. V is TRBV30 and J is TRBJ1-5; D might be TRBD1 (5 bases). Looked up from germline, CDR1 is GTSNPN and CDR2 is SVGIG (reference sequence). V was clipped by 5 bases and J by 2 bases, with 13 bases between them. CDR3 length: 14 amino acids. The CDR3 DNA sequence: TGTGCCTGGGCCGGGACTCCAGGCAATCAGCCCCAGCATTTT. It yields the protein CAWAGTPGNQPQHF.

J is TRBJ2-5 and V is TRBV28; D unresolved. The V and J ends lost 3 bases and 5 bases respectively, with 16 bases between them. CDR1 and CDR2 (germline): MDHEN, SYDVKM. CDR3 length: 15 residues. CDR3 protein: CASSFAHGLEETQYF. The CDR3 region has the DNA TGTGCCAGCAGTTTCGCCCACGGGCTGGAGGAGACCCAGTACTTC. Based on the CDR3 plus reference TRBV28 and TRBJ2-5, the full variable domain is DVKVTQSSRYLVKRTGEKVFLECVQDMDHENMFWYRQDPGLGLRLIYFSYDVKMKEKGDIPEGYSVSREKKERFSLILESASTNQTSMYLCASSFAHGLEETQYFGPGTRLLVL.

The rearrangement joins TRBV28 to TRBJ2-3; 9 bases are shared with TRBD2. Germline-derived CDR1 and CDR2 are MDHEN and SYDVKM. This CDR3 comprises 15 residues. The V segment lost 7 bases and the J segment 4 bases; nucleotides outside the gene matches: 9. CDR3 in DNA: TGTGCCAGCACAACTAGCGGGCTAGCTGCAGATACGCAGTATTTT. Its protein product is CASTTSGLAADTQYF.

The chain links TRBV5-4 to TRBJ2-7; 13 bases map to TRBD2. The V gene end was trimmed by 1 base and the J gene end by 11 bases; junction bases not matched to a gene: 6. The CDR3 consists of 14 residues. Per germline, CDR1 SGHNT and CDR2 YYREEE (reference sequence). DNA for the CDR3: TGTGCCAGCAGCTTGCGGACTAGCGGGAGTGTCGAGTACTTC. It encodes CASSLRTSGSVEYF.

This clone was picked up one time. The J gene is TRBJ1-1, the V gene TRBV28; the D is unclear. The CDR3 is 16 residues long. The ends were cut back, 5 bases at V and 6 bases at J, with 22 bases in the middle. Germline CDR1 is MDHEN and CDR2 is SYDVKM. In DNA form, the CDR3 reads TGTGCCAGCAGTCCCCTGGACCGGGCCAGTTTACCTGAAGCTTTCTTT. Translated: CASSPLDRASLPEAFF.

The chain recombines TRBV6-1 with TRBJ1-1, with 8 bases lining up with TRBD1. V was pared by 5 bases and J by 0 bases, with 5 bases of the junction left unmatched. Germline V gene lookup returns CDR1 MNHNS and CDR2 SASEGT. The CDR3 runs 15 residues. The CDR3 sequence is CASSKEQGVNTEAFF. The CDR3 DNA follows: TGTGCCAGCAGTAAAGAACAGGGGGTGAACACTGAAGCTTTCTTT.

The J gene is TRBJ1-5, the V gene TRBV6-5; 7 positions agree with TRBD1. Germline-derived CDR1 and CDR2 are MNHEY and SVGAGI. Trimming cost V 1 base and J 11 bases; bases outside gene matches: 5. The CDR3 consists of 13 residues. CDR3 in DNA: TGTGCCAGCAGTTACTTGGCGGACAGGACCCAGCATTTT. This gives the protein CASSYLADRTQHF.

The chain employs TRBV5-1 and TRBJ1-1; TRBD1 matches at 11 bases. Losses at the gene ends were 5 bases for V and 5 bases for J; bases not matched to a gene: 11. Germline V gene data show CDR1 as SGHRS and CDR2 as YFSETQ. The CDR3 covers 16 residues. CDR3 protein: CASSPPGQGVGTEAFF. CDR3 in DNA: TGCGCCAGCAGTCCGCCGGGACAGGGGGTGGGTACTGAAGCTTTCTTT.

On this clone itself: Different DNA sequences within this sample yield the same CDR3. The chain employs TRBV18 and TRBJ2-3, with 7 positions matching TRBD1. The CDR3 length is 14 residues. Trimming cost V 6 bases and J 0 bases; bases outside gene matches: 3. Germline V CDR1 and CDR2: KGHSH, LQKENI. CDR3 protein: CASSRDSSTDTQYF. CDR3 DNA: TGTGCCAGCTCCAGGGACAGTAGCACAGATACGCAGTATTTT.

This rearrangement joins TRBV7-3 to TRBJ1-2, with D maybe TRBD1 (6 bases). The CDR3 extends over 16 amino acids. Trimming removed 1 base from V and 1 base from J, with 13 bases in between. The germline V gene encodes CDR1 SGHTA and CDR2 FQGTGA. The CDR3 coding sequence is TGTGCCAGCAGCTTAAATGGCGGGGGCGGTAACTATGGCTACACCTTC. This encodes CASSLNGGGGNYGYTF. Full variable domain (rest looked up from reference TRBV7-3 and TRBJ1-2): GAGVSQTPSNKVTEKGKYVELRCDPISGHTALYWYRQSLGQGPEFLIYFQGTGAADDSGLPNDRFFAVRPEGSVSTLKIQRTERGDSAVYLCASSLNGGGGNYGYTFGSGTRLTVV.

J is TRBJ2-3 and V is TRBV6-1; D call uncertain. Germline values: CDR1 MNHNS, CDR2 SASEGT. The V and J ends lost 7 bases and 6 bases respectively, with 14 bases between them. The CDR3 sequence is 13 residues long. The CDR3 is CASTRDLLDTQYF. CDR3 bases: TGTGCCAGCACTCGAGATCTCCTTGATACGCAGTATTTT.

The V gene is TRBV5-4, the J gene TRBJ1-2, with 10 bases that match TRBD1. Germline-derived CDR1 and CDR2 are SGHNT and YYREEE (reference sequence). The V and J ends lost 4 bases and 0 bases, in that order; junction bases with no gene match: 12. CDR3 size: 18 residues. The CDR3 spells CASSGGDDRGRPNYGYTF. The CDR3 coding sequence is TGTGCCAGCAGCGGAGGCGACGACAGGGGGCGACCTAACTATGGCTACACCTTC. The whole variable domain, filled in from reference TRBV5-4 and TRBJ1-2, reads ETGVTQSPTHLIKTRGQQVTLRCSSQSGHNTVSWYQQALGQGPQFIFQYYREEENGRGNFPPRFSGLQFPNYSSELNVNALELDDSALYLCASSGGDDRGRPNYGYTFGSGTRLTVV.